Here is one T cell receptor beta chain with its context. What it binds is not known. These data are taken from a study of cytomegalovirus exposure and HLA in healthy donors. General study points: Association of a missense DCLRE1C variant with TCR beta V- and J-gene trimming was reported in a later analysis. Several of the most significant clusters appeared linked to common viral pathogens, based on a later analysis.

The PCR employed 60 Vbeta primers together with 13 Jbeta primers. Sequencing used immunoSEQ multiplex PCR; TCRdb keeps in-frame clones, though not all of them. The table records fewer than 200,000 clones, around three quarters of them present only once. Per the germline V gene, CDR1 is SGHTA and CDR2 is FQGNSA. The CDR3 is 13 residues long. The V gene lost 4 bases and the J gene lost 14 bases, with 18 bases spanning the gap. The rearrangement joins TRBV7-2 to TRBJ2-1, with a possible D match to TRBD2 (6 bases). Sequenced input: PBMCs. The clonotype comes from a woman aged 25 to 39 in good health and CMV-seropositive. The CDR3 protein is CASSSVRDSTEFF. The CDR3 region has the DNA TGTGCCAGCAGCTCTGTCAGGGACTCAACGGAGTTCTTC.